Included here is one TCR beta chain sequence, with context. Antigen unknown. V dropped 6 bases and J dropped 7 bases, with 15 bases sitting between them. Germline V lookup: CDR1 SGHVS, CDR2 FQNEAQ. This CDR3 region has 14 residues. This sample was included in a study of T cell responses to AZD1222 COVID-19 vaccine. General study points: Two AZD1222 administrations were followed by greater Spike-specific TCR breadth and depth. Donors skewed white British and female; clonal diversity was possibly underestimated.

Libraries were prepared by immunoSEQ multiplex PCR; TCRdb keeps only in-frame clonotypes and omits some of them. The sample shows around 120,000 clones, about 86% of them seen only once. The clonotype comes from an adult who received the AZD1222 COVID-19 vaccine. This chain uses TRBV7-8 with TRBJ1-4; D perhaps matches TRBD1 (5 bases). The sequencing here drew on peripheral blood, taken 28 days after the second AZD1222 dose. The CDR3 nucleotides are TGTGCCAGCAGTTCTCAGGGTTCTAGTGAAAAACTGTTTTTT. Its translation is CASSSQGSSEKLFF.